These 25 T cell receptor beta chains originate from one sample sequenced in a study of blood T cells in healthy people across ages. Then a second PCR, running about 7 to 11 cycles, was carried out with a sample-barcoded 5' primer and a J-beta primer mix. In TCRdb, the 5' RACE reads were re-called with MiXCR into one record per CDR3 protein. This sample has around 1,500,000 distinct CDR3 sequences, with approximately 28% found just once. Specimen: blood. The receptors were sampled from a woman in her twenties or thirties in good health.

The V and J genes are TRBV29-1 and TRBJ2-4; 13 bases are a match to TRBD2. The CDR3 is made up of 17 amino acids. V gave up 7 bases and J gave up 13 bases; unmatched junction bases: 22. CDR1 SQVTM and CDR2 ANQGSEA come from the germline V gene. The CDR3 region has the DNA TGCAGCGGGGCCGGGACTAGCGGGATCTTCGGTGATTATGAGCAGTACTTC. As protein: CSGAGTSGIFGDYEQYF.

A few counts support this clonotype. This chain joins TRBV27 and TRBJ2-7, with a tentative D call TRBD2 (6 bases). Trimming left V 5 bases short and J 3 bases short, with 17 bases between. Germline values: CDR1 MNHEY, CDR2 SMNVEV (reference sequence). This CDR3 spans 15 amino acids. The CDR3 sequence: CASSPGLGLIYEQYF. The CDR3 DNA reads TGTGCCAGCAGTCCGGGACTGGGTTTGATCTACGAGCAGTACTTC.

V is TRBV7-2 and J is TRBJ1-4; D gene uncertain. This CDR3 region has 14 residues. Between the trimmed V and J ends, which lost 5 bases and 4 bases, there was a span of 11 bases. CDR1 and CDR2 (germline): SGHTA, FQGNSA. CDR3 region: CASSPTNFNEKLFF. The CDR3 DNA follows: TGTGCCAGCAGCCCAACCAACTTTAATGAAAAACTGTTTTTT.

The chain carries TRBV5-1 and TRBJ2-1; 8 bases are shared with TRBD2. V shed 2 bases and J 5 bases; nucleotides not matched to a gene: 6. This CDR3 has 15 amino acids. The germline V gene has CDR1 SGHRS and CDR2 YFSETQ. DNA of the CDR3: TGCGCCAGCAGCTTCGGGGGGGCTCCGAACAATGAGCAGTTCTTC. This codes for CASSFGGAPNNEQFF.

On this clonotype: A much bigger clone sits one base away, suggesting this may be a read error. The V gene is TRBV6-5, the J gene TRBJ2-1; TRBD2 agrees at 9 bases. CDR1 and CDR2 from the germline V gene are MNHEY and SVGAGI. CDR3 size: 16 residues. The CDR3, as DNA: TGTACCAGCAGTTCCTTAGCGGGAGTCCGGGTGAATGAGCAGTTCTTC. Its protein is CTSSSLAGVRVNEQFF.

About this clonotype: Possible read error: a much larger clone is one base away. This chain links TRBV20-1 with TRBJ1-1, with TRBD1 matching over 10 bases. CDR1 is DFQATT and CDR2 is SNEGSKA in the germline V gene (reference sequence). CDR3 length equals 16 residues. DNA of the CDR3: TGCAGTTCTAGCGGGACAGGGGTAGGGTATAACACTGAAGCTTTCTTT. Amino acid sequence: CSSSGTGVGYNTEAFF.

CDR3 bases: TGTGCCAGCAGTTACTCATTAAGTCAGCCCCAGCATTTT. Protein: CASSYSLSQPQHF. The rearrangement links TRBV6-5 to TRBJ1-5; D is undetermined. Germline CDR1 MNHEY, CDR2 SVGAGI. The CDR3 is 13 amino acids. V shed 0 bases and J shed 6 bases, with 6 bases lying between them.

This clonotype occurred a few times. The rearrangement links TRBV20-1 to TRBJ2-7; TRBD2 matches at 9 bases. Near its end, the DNA agrees better with TRBJ2-5, so the J call may be wrong. This CDR3 contains 17 residues. Germline V gives CDR1 DFQATT, CDR2 SNEGSKA (reference sequence). The CDR3: CSARVTPGLARGETQYF. The CDR3 DNA is TGCAGTGCTAGAGTTACCCCGGGACTAGCAAGGGGAGAGACCCAGTACTTC.

This clonotype was seen only a few times. The genes are TRBV18 and TRBJ2-1, with D perhaps being TRBD1 or TRBD2 (5 bases each). The CDR3 runs 15 residues. From germline, CDR1 is KGHSH and CDR2 LQKENI. V was shortened by 6 bases and J by 5 bases, with 17 bases between the two germline ends. CDR3: CASSLARGRDNEQFF. CDR3 bases: TGTGCCAGCTCCCTGGCCCGGGGCAGAGACAATGAGCAGTTCTTC.

This clonotype was recorded many times. The J gene is TRBJ2-7, the V gene TRBV7-2, with D tentatively TRBD1 or TRBD2 (5 bases each). Germline V gene data show CDR1 as SGHTA and CDR2 as FQGNSA. Trimming shortened V by 4 bases and J by 3 bases, and 16 bases separated the two germline ends. The CDR3 is 15 amino acids. The CDR3 spells CASSYRSRGGYEQYF. The CDR3 DNA follows: TGTGCCAGCAGCTATCGTTCGAGGGGCGGCTACGAGCAGTACTTC.

The chain recombines TRBV20-1 with TRBJ2-3, with 9 bases aligning to TRBD2. The V segment lost 0 bases and the J segment 5 bases; nucleotides outside the gene matches: 9. Germline V gives CDR1 DFQATT, CDR2 SNEGSKA (reference sequence). The CDR3 covers 16 residues. CDR3 bases: TGCAGTGCTAGAGACCCATCCGGGACTAGCTTAGATACGCAGTATTTT. Translation: CSARDPSGTSLDTQYF.

This clonotype was found a few times. The rearrangement joins TRBV20-1 to TRBJ2-1, with 9 bases matching TRBD2. The CDR3 is 15 amino acids. Germline-derived CDR1 and CDR2 are DFQATT and SNEGSKA (reference sequence). J was trimmed by 1 base and V by 2 bases; bases with no gene match: 3. The CDR3 nucleotides read TGCAGTGCTAGACCGACTAGCGGATCCTACAATGAGCAGTTCTTC. Translating it yields CSARPTSGSYNEQFF.

Details on this clonotype: This sequence may be a read error, since a much larger clone differs from it by one base. This rearrangement joins TRBV12-3 or TRBV12-4 to TRBJ2-5; D is perhaps TRBD1 (6 bases). CDR3 length: 13 residues. Written as DNA, the CDR3 is TGTGCCGGCAGTTTGAGGCAGGGGGAGACCCAGTACTTC. Translation gives CAGSLRQGETQYF.

This clonotype appeared a few times. The V call is TRBV10-3, the J call TRBJ2-1; a possible D gene is TRBD2 (5 bases). V was cut by 6 bases and J by 5 bases, with 14 bases left in between. Germline assignment: CDR1 ENHRY and CDR2 SYGVKD. This CDR3 has 14 amino acids. The CDR3: CAIRLSGNNNEQFF. Here the CDR3 DNA reads TGTGCCATCAGACTTTCCGGGAATAACAATGAGCAGTTCTTC.

The chain carries TRBV28 and TRBJ1-4; no definite D call. CDR3 length: 16 residues. V lost 1 base to trimming and J lost 2 bases, with 11 bases between them. Germline assignment: CDR1 MDHEN and CDR2 SYDVKM. The CDR3 DNA reads TGTGCCAGCAGTTTATCAGGTTTGGGCACTAATGAAAAACTGTTTTTT. Protein sequence: CASSLSGLGTNEKLFF.

The V call is TRBV9, the J call TRBJ2-3; no definite D call. CDR1 and CDR2 from the germline V gene are SGDLS and YYNGEE. This CDR3 contains 16 residues. V dropped 0 bases and J dropped 0 bases, with 11 bases sitting between them. The CDR3 coding sequence is TGTGCCAGCAGCGTAGGATTAGCACCTAGCACAGATACGCAGTATTTT. It is translated as CASSVGLAPSTDTQYF.

The J gene is TRBJ2-1, the V gene TRBV29-1, with a weak D call TRBD2 (6 bases). The CDR3 is made up of 13 amino acids. Germline V gene data show CDR1 as SQVTM and CDR2 as ANQGSEA. Between the trimmed V and J ends, which lost 4 bases and 4 bases, there was a span of 11 bases. CDR3 sequence (DNA): TGCAGCGTTGTTGCGGGGTCTTACAATGAGCAGTTCTTC. It specifies CSVVAGSYNEQFF.

A single count supports this clonotype. This rearrangement joins TRBV7-2 to TRBJ1-5; unclear D gene. This CDR3 spans 17 amino acids. Per the germline V gene, CDR1 is SGHTA and CDR2 is FQGNSA. Trimming removed 1 base from V and 4 bases from J, with 17 bases in between. The CDR3 loop is CASSLVRIGNWNQPQHF. The CDR3 DNA is TGTGCCAGCAGCTTAGTTAGGATTGGGAATTGGAATCAGCCCCAGCATTTT.

Written as DNA, the CDR3 is TGTGCCAGCAGCGGCACCCAGGGGGCAAGGACTGAAGCTTTCTTT. Protein sequence: CASSGTQGARTEAFF. This chain connects TRBV9 to TRBJ1-1; 8 bases map to TRBD1. V lost 3 bases to trimming and J lost 5 bases; unmatched junction nucleotides: 9. This CDR3 region has 15 residues. Germline CDR1 and CDR2: SGDLS and YYNGEE.

This clonotype was detected ten times or more. V is TRBV10-3 and J is TRBJ2-3, with TRBD2 matching over 9 bases. The CDR3 is made up of 14 amino acids. The V segment lost 6 bases and the J segment 3 bases; nucleotides outside the gene matches: 4. Germline CDR1 and CDR2: ENHRY and SYGVKD. The CDR3 is CAIRIAGETDTQYF. The CDR3 region has the DNA TGTGCCATCAGGATAGCGGGGGAGACAGATACGCAGTATTTT.

This clonotype was seen only a few times. CDR3 in DNA: TGTGCCACCAGCCCCGGGGCAGGGGGTCAGCCCCAGCATTTT. This encodes CATSPGAGGQPQHF. The V call is TRBV24-1, the J call TRBJ1-5; 7 nucleotides match TRBD1. This CDR3 is 14 amino acids long. Germline CDR1 and CDR2: KGHDR and SFDVKD. With 7 bases clipped from V and 6 bases from J, the junction kept 8 bases outside the gene matches.

This clonotype was counted at least ten times. The J gene is TRBJ2-5, the V gene TRBV9; 12 nucleotides agree with TRBD1. V lost 4 bases and J lost 4; bases outside the gene matches: 5. The CDR3 is made up of 15 amino acids. Germline V gives CDR1 SGDLS, CDR2 YYNGEE. The DNA of the CDR3 is TGTGCCAGCAGCTGGGGACAGGGGGCTCGAGAGACCCAGTACTTC. It codes for CASSWGQGARETQYF.

V gene TRBV3-1 combines with J gene TRBJ2-7; possible D gene TRBD2, 5 bases. Germline V CDR1 and CDR2: LGHDT, YNNKEL (reference sequence). The CDR3 consists of 15 residues. V was trimmed by 0 bases and J by 3 bases, leaving 12 bases between them. CDR3 in amino acids: CASSQDRRAVYEQYF. The CDR3 DNA follows: TGTGCCAGCAGCCAAGATAGGCGGGCCGTCTACGAGCAGTACTTC.

V gene TRBV24-1 combines with J gene TRBJ2-4; TRBD1 matches at 10 bases. The J call may not be correct, given that the DNA end is closer to TRBJ2-7. From germline, CDR1 is KGHDR and CDR2 SFDVKD. CDR3 size: 15 residues. This CDR3 is CATSDFDRGLYEQYF. DNA for the CDR3: TGTGCCACCAGTGATTTTGACAGGGGGCTCTACGAGCAGTACTTC.

This chain uses TRBV12-3 or TRBV12-4 with TRBJ2-3, with D possibly matching TRBD1 (6 bases). V lost 8 bases and J lost 2, with 20 bases in between. The CDR3 length is 16 residues. CDR3 amino acids: CASRTTGSAYTDTQYF. CDR3 coding DNA: TGTGCCAGCCGAACTACAGGGTCGGCCTACACAGATACGCAGTATTTT.